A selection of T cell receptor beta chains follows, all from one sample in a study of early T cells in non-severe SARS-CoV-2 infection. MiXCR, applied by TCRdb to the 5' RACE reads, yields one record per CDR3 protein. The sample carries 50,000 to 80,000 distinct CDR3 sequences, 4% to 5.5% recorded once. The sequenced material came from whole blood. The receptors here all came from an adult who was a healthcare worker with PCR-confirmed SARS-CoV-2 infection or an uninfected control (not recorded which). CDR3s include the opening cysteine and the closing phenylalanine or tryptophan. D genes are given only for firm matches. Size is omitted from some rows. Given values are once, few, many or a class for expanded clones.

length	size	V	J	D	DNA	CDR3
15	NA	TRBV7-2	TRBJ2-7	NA	TGTGCCAGCAGCTTCCGGGACGGTGGCTGGGACGAGCAGTACTTC	CASSFRDGGWDEQYF
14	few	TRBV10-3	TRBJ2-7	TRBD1	TGTGCCATCAGGAGTAGGGGGCAGGCGTACGAGCAGTACTTC	CAIRSRGQAYEQYF
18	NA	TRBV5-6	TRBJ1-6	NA	TGTGCCAGCAGCTCCGGGACATCAAATGGGCCCTATAATTCACCCCTCCACTTT	CASSSGTSNGPYNSPLHF
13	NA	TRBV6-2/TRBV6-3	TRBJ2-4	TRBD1	TGTGCCAGCAGGCCAACAGGGGACAACATTCAGTACTTC	CASRPTGDNIQYF
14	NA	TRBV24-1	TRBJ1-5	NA	TGTGCCACCAGTGATGCTGACAGCAATCAGCCCCAGCATTTT	CATSDADSNQPQHF
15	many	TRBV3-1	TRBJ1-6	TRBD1	TGTGCCAGCAGCCAACCGGGACAGTATAATTCACCCCTCCACTTT	CASSQPGQYNSPLHF
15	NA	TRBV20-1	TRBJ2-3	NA	TGCAGTGCCCACCGAGTAGCGAGGGTCACAGATACGCAGTATTTT	CSAHRVARVTDTQYF
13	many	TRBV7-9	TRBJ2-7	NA	TGTGCCAGCAGCTTAGCCACAGGGCGCGAGCAGTACTTC	CASSLATGREQYF
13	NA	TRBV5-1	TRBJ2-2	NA	TGCGCCAGCAGCTCAACCAACACCGGGGAGCTGTTTTTT	CASSSTNTGELFF
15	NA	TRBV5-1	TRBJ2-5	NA	TGCGCCAGCAGCTTGAACCCTAGCCGGACGGAGACCCAGTACTTC	CASSLNPSRTETQYF
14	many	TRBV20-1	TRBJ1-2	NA	TGCAGTGCTAGTAACCGGCAAGGAGGCTATGGCTACACCTTC	CSASNRQGGYGYTF
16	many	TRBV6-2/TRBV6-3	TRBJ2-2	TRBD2	TGTGCCAGCAGTTCTCGGACTAGTCCGAACACCGGGGAGCTGTTTTTT	CASSSRTSPNTGELFF
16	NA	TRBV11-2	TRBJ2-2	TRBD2	TGTGCCAGCAGCCCCGGCGCTAGCGGGTTGACCGGGGAGCTGTTTTTT	CASSPGASGLTGELFF
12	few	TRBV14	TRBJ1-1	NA	TGTGCCAGCAGCCACACGACAGACGAAGCTTTCTTT	CASSHTTDEAFF
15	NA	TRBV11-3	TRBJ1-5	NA	TGTGCCAGCAGCAGAAGGGGCCGTAGCAATCAGCCCCAGCATTTT	CASSRRGRSNQPQHF
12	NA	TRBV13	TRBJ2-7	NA	TGTGCCAGCAGCCAGAGGCGGGCCGAGCAGTACTTC	CASSQRRAEQYF
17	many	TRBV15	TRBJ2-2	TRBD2	TGTGCCGCCCAGCCGGCACTAGCGGGAGTAAAAACCGGGGAGCTGTTTTTT	CAAQPALAGVKTGELFF
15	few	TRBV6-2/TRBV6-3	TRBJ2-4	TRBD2	TGTGCCAGCAGTATAAGAGCGGGAGGATTGAGCATTCAGTACTTC	CASSIRAGGLSIQYF
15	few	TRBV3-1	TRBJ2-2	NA	TGTGCCAGCTCACGACATAATCCGAACACCGGGGAGCTGTTTTTT	CASSRHNPNTGELFF
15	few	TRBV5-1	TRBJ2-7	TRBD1	TGCGCCAGCAGCTTGGGACAGGGTTTATCCTACGAGCAGTACTTC	CASSLGQGLSYEQYF
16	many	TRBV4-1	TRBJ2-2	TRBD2	TGCGCCAGCAGCCGCGGACTAGCAACGAACACCGGGGAGCTGTTTTTT	CASSRGLATNTGELFF